The 32 T cell receptor beta chains presented below share a single source sample, sequenced in a study of CD4 T cells in relation to SARS-CoV-2 and coronaviruses (dated by TCRdb to the early 2020s). CD4+ T cells from unexposed donors were collected before the COVID-19 pandemic (2011-2018). Library method: the immunoSEQ multiplex PCR assay. TCRdb took over this immuneACCESS table, retaining in-frame rearrangements with V and J assigned. Such tables are incomplete; in checked studies, under half of the missing clones stem from an unresolved V gene, and the remainder is unexplained. The sample data list tens of thousands of clones, and over 85% of these were observed just once. The top ten constitute approximately 0.2% of the sample. Sequencing was carried out using naive CD4+ T cells from PBMCs. The cell subset or site label, read with the paper, signifies: naive CD4+ T cells isolated by negative enrichment. These receptors were taken from a human donor in good health.

This chain uses TRBV18 with TRBJ2-1; D gene uncertain. Germline V gives CDR1 KGHSH, CDR2 LQKENI. V was clipped by 3 bases and J by 5 bases, with 11 bases between them. The CDR3 runs to 14 residues. The chain's CDR3 is CASSPWNGNNEQFF. CDR3 nucleotide sequence: TGTGCCAGCTCACCCTGGAATGGCAACAATGAGCAGTTCTTC.

This sequence joins TRBV19 and TRBJ2-6, with D tentatively TRBD2 (6 bases). Trimming removed 4 bases at V and 3 bases at J, with 16 bases between. Germline CDR1 and CDR2: LNHDA and SQIVND (reference sequence). The CDR3 has 17 residues. The CDR3 reads CASSTGVLFGGANVLTF. The DNA for the CDR3 is TGTGCCAGTAGTACGGGGGTGCTATTTGGTGGGGCCAACGTCCTGACTTTC.

This chain connects TRBV28 to TRBJ2-5, with TRBD2 matching over 7 bases. Germline assignment: CDR1 MDHEN and CDR2 SYDVKM. After removal of 3 bases from V and 4 bases from J, the junction contained 2 bases not matched to a gene. The CDR3 spans 13 residues. In nucleotides, the CDR3 is TGTGCCAGCAGTTTCGGGGGGAGAGAGACCCAGTACTTC. It codes for CASSFGGRETQYF.

The chain links TRBV9 to TRBJ2-2; D is unresolved. The length of the CDR3 is 13 residues. The germline gives CDR1 SGDLS, CDR2 YYNGEE. V dropped 4 bases and J dropped 5 bases, with 9 bases sitting between them. CDR3 amino acids: CASSPGTTGELFF. In DNA, the CDR3 is TGTGCCAGCAGCCCAGGTACAACCGGGGAGCTGTTTTTT.

V gene TRBV28 combines with J gene TRBJ1-3; D unresolved. Germline-derived CDR1 and CDR2 are MDHEN and SYDVKM. The V end lost 6 bases, the J end lost 1 base, and 10 bases lay between the germline ends. The CDR3 has 14 amino acids. The CDR3 nucleotides are TGTGCCAGCAGCCCATCGGGTTCTGGAAACACCATATATTTT. Amino acid sequence: CASSPSGSGNTIYF.

The chain is built from TRBV7-3 and TRBJ2-3; TRBD2 aligns across 7 bases. Germline CDR1 and CDR2: SGHTA and FQGTGA. This CDR3 is 14 amino acids long. The V segment lost 4 bases and the J segment 4 bases; nucleotides outside the gene matches: 5. Here the CDR3 DNA reads TGTGCCAGCAGCTCTGGGGGAGGGCCAGATACGCAGTATTTT. This encodes CASSSGGGPDTQYF.

The chain employs TRBV29-1 and TRBJ1-2; possible D gene TRBD1, 6 bases. The CDR3 runs 13 residues. The V and J ends lost 4 bases and 1 base respectively, with 10 bases between them. CDR1 and CDR2 from the germline V gene are SQVTM and ANQGSEA. CDR3 sequence: CSVGRDNNYGYTF. The CDR3 DNA reads TGCAGCGTTGGGAGGGACAATAACTATGGCTACACCTTC.

The chain uses TRBV4-1 and TRBJ1-3; a possible D gene is TRBD1 (5 bases). CDR1 MGHRA and CDR2 YSYEKL come from the germline V gene. The V gene lost 1 base and the J gene lost 4 bases, with 11 bases spanning the gap. This CDR3 has 15 residues. CDR3 DNA: TGCGCCAGCAGCCAAGGACAGTTAATGGGAAACACCATATATTTT. Translating gives CASSQGQLMGNTIYF.

The V and J genes are TRBV5-1 and TRBJ1-4; no clear D. V dropped 5 bases and J dropped 0 bases, with 11 bases sitting between them. The V gene's germline CDR1 is SGHRS and CDR2 YFSETQ. This CDR3 contains 15 residues. CDR3 in DNA: TGCGCCAGCAGGTTCTCGGCCGCAACTAATGAAAAACTGTTTTTT. The encoded protein is CASRFSAATNEKLFF.

This chain joins TRBV10-3 and TRBJ1-2, with D hard to call. The length of the CDR3 is 14 residues. The V gene lost 2 bases and the J gene lost 7 bases, with 14 bases spanning the gap. Germline-derived CDR1 and CDR2 are ENHRY and SYGVKD. The CDR3 sequence: CAISEKDPVFGYTF. CDR3 DNA: TGTGCCATCAGTGAGAAGGATCCCGTATTTGGCTACACCTTC.

The chain joins TRBV27 to TRBJ1-4; a weak D match, TRBD1 (6 bases). Germline values: CDR1 MNHEY, CDR2 SMNVEV (reference sequence). Trimming cost V 7 bases and J 8 bases, with 14 bases left between them. The CDR3 loop spans 13 amino acids. CDR3 residues: CASKKQGSEKLFF. As DNA, the CDR3 is TGTGCCAGCAAAAAACAGGGCTCCGAAAAACTGTTTTTT.

The chain joins TRBV20-1 to TRBJ2-7, with 8 bases lining up with TRBD2. Germline V lookup: CDR1 DFQATT, CDR2 SNEGSKA (reference sequence). The CDR3 runs 14 residues. Trimming took 3 bases from V and 1 from J; bases not matched to a gene: 5. In DNA form, the CDR3 reads TGCAGTGCTAGTCTCCCGGGGGGGTCCTACGAGCAGTACTTC. Its protein is CSASLPGGSYEQYF.

The gene calls are TRBV7-3 and TRBJ2-3; maybe TRBD1 (6 bases). Germline V gene data show CDR1 as SGHTA and CDR2 as FQGTGA. The CDR3 extends over 11 amino acids. V dropped 5 bases and J dropped 10 bases, with 10 bases sitting between them. Here the CDR3 DNA reads TGTGCCAGCAGCCAAGGGGGTGCGCAGTATTTT. It yields the protein CASSQGGAQYF. The complete variable domain, with remaining parts taken from reference TRBV7-3 and TRBJ2-3, reads GAGVSQTPSNKVTEKGKYVELRCDPISGHTALYWYRQSLGQGPEFLIYFQGTGAADDSGLPNDRFFAVRPEGSVSTLKIQRTERGDSAVYLCASSQGGAQYFGPGTRLTVL.

The rearrangement joins TRBV7-2 to TRBJ2-2; no clear D gene. Germline V gene lookup returns CDR1 SGHTA and CDR2 FQGNSA. Trimming removed 4 bases at V and 7 bases at J, with 10 bases between. This CDR3 is built from 13 residues. In nucleotides, the CDR3 is TGTGCCAGCAGCTCCCATCCTGACGGGGAGCTGTTTTTT. Its protein product is CASSSHPDGELFF.

The genes are TRBV29-1 and TRBJ1-2, with D perhaps matching TRBD1 (6 bases). Germline loops: CDR1 SQVTM, CDR2 ANQGSEA. The CDR3 length is 15 residues. The germline V and J ends were trimmed by 3 bases and 6 bases, with 20 bases remaining between them. The CDR3 DNA follows: TGCAGCGTTGAGTTAAACAGGGAGGTTTGGAATGGCTACACCTTC. Translating it yields CSVELNREVWNGYTF.

The V call is TRBV30, the J call TRBJ2-5; D gene ambiguous. V gave up 5 bases and J gave up 4 bases, with 14 bases separating them. Germline-derived CDR1 and CDR2 are GTSNPN and SVGIG (reference sequence). The CDR3 spans 13 residues. The CDR3 DNA reads as TGTGCCTGGGGTCTACGTTGGGGAGAGACCCAGTACTTC. Its translation is CAWGLRWGETQYF.

In DNA form, the CDR3 reads TGTGCCAGCAGCGTTATGGGACAGATTAATGAAAAACTGTTTTTT. This gives the protein CASSVMGQINEKLFF. The chain couples TRBV9 to TRBJ1-4; 7 bases fit TRBD1. The CDR3 runs to 15 residues. Trimming cost V 2 bases and J 4 bases; bases outside gene matches: 5. Germline CDR1 is SGDLS and CDR2 is YYNGEE.

V and J are TRBV6-5 and TRBJ2-2, with 7 bases fitting TRBD1. Trimming at V came to 6 bases and at J to 2 bases, leaving 3 bases not matched to a gene. Germline V lookup: CDR1 MNHEY, CDR2 SVGAGI. There are 14 residues in the CDR3. The CDR3 sequence: CASRGQANTGELFF. The DNA of the CDR3 is TGTGCCAGCAGAGGACAGGCAAACACCGGGGAGCTGTTTTTT.

The chain's CDR3 is CAISERQANTEAFF. The CDR3 nucleotides are TGTGCCATCAGTGAAAGACAGGCCAACACTGAAGCTTTCTTT. The chain joins TRBV10-3 to TRBJ1-1; TRBD1 is a possible D gene (6 bases). Germline values: CDR1 ENHRY, CDR2 SYGVKD. This CDR3 comprises 14 residues. V lost 3 bases, J lost 2 bases, and 10 bases lay in between.

The count of this clone is one. This sequence joins TRBV2 and TRBJ2-7; either TRBD1 or TRBD2 may fit D (5 bases each). V was trimmed by 6 bases and J by 2 bases, leaving 17 bases between them. This CDR3 region has 15 residues. Per the germline V gene, CDR1 is SNHLY and CDR2 is FYNNEI. CDR3 sequence reads: CASSGRDDNPYEQYF. CDR3 in DNA: TGTGCCAGCAGCGGCCGGGACGACAACCCCTACGAGCAGTACTTC.

The chain couples TRBV9 to TRBJ2-5; TRBD2 is a possible D gene (5 bases). The V gene lost 2 bases and the J gene lost 3 bases, with 11 bases spanning the gap. Germline V gene sequence: CDR1 SGDLS, CDR2 YYNGEE. The CDR3 loop spans 14 amino acids. CDR3 region: CASSVGAYKETQYF. The CDR3 DNA is TGTGCCAGCAGCGTGGGAGCGTATAAAGAGACCCAGTACTTC.

The chain links TRBV29-1 to TRBJ2-1; TRBD2 agrees at 7 bases. This CDR3 is 14 amino acids long. The trim removed 6 bases at V and 1 base at J, leaving 6 bases unmatched. Germline V lookup: CDR1 SQVTM, CDR2 ANQGSEA. CDR3 loop: CSVPPGGSYNEQFF. In DNA, the CDR3 is TGCAGCGTCCCGCCGGGGGGATCCTACAATGAGCAGTTCTTC.

The chain combines TRBV5-1 with TRBJ2-5; D gene ambiguous. Deletions cut 5 bases from V and 1 base from J, with 15 bases between. Germline CDR1 SGHRS, CDR2 YFSETQ. CDR3 length equals 15 residues. The CDR3 here is CASSKGDTFQETQYF. CDR3 DNA sequence: TGCGCCAGCAGTAAAGGAGATACCTTCCAAGAGACCCAGTACTTC.

As DNA, the CDR3 is TGTGCCAGCAGTCATGGGACAGGGAGCCACGAGCAGTACTTC. It translates to CASSHGTGSHEQYF. This sequence joins TRBV3-1 (or the pseudogene TRBV3-2) and TRBJ2-7; 9 bases match TRBD1. V dropped 6 bases and J dropped 5; count of bases not matched to a gene: 8. The germline V gene has CDR1 LGHDT and CDR2 YNNKEL (reference sequence). This CDR3 spans 14 amino acids.

V is TRBV18 and J is TRBJ2-5; no firm D call. The V gene's germline CDR1 is KGHSH and CDR2 LQKENI. The V gene lost 0 bases and the J gene lost 1 base, with 6 bases spanning the gap. The CDR3 contains 14 residues. CDR3 coding DNA: TGTGCCAGCTCACCACCATCATCCCAAGAGACCCAGTACTTC. It yields the protein CASSPPSSQETQYF.

This clone showed up just once. The identical CDR3 is also encoded by other nucleotide sequences in the sample. V and J are TRBV5-1 and TRBJ2-7; TRBD1 agrees at 9 bases. CDR3 length: 14 residues. The V gene end was trimmed by 0 bases and the J gene end by 4 bases; junction bases not matched to a gene: 2. Per the germline V gene, CDR1 is SGHRS and CDR2 is YFSETQ. The CDR3 bases are TGCGCCAGCAGCTTGGGGACAGGGGCTTACGAGCAGTACTTC. Its protein product is CASSLGTGAYEQYF.

The chain is built from TRBV7-3 and TRBJ1-1, with a tentative D call TRBD1 (5 bases). Trimming took off 2 bases at V and 4 bases at J, with 14 bases between the two ends. The CDR3 extends over 15 amino acids. The germline V gene has CDR1 SGHTA and CDR2 FQGTGA. CDR3 coding DNA: TGTGCCAGCAGCTTACTTCCTGAGGGGAGCACTGAAGCTTTCTTT. The encoded protein is CASSLLPEGSTEAFF.

The genes are TRBV6-2 or TRBV6-3 and TRBJ1-5, with 9 positions matching TRBD1. The CDR3 extends over 16 amino acids. V shed 6 bases and J 0 bases; nucleotides not matched to a gene: 6. The germline V gene has CDR1 MNHEY and CDR2 SVGEGT. The CDR3 nucleotides read TGTGCCAGCAGCCCGGACAGGGGCGATAGCAATCAGCCCCAGCATTTT. Translating it yields CASSPDRGDSNQPQHF.

This chain uses TRBV30 with TRBJ2-5; TRBD1 matches at 8 bases. CDR3 length: 13 amino acids. The J segment lost 5 bases and the V segment lost 3 bases, leaving 5 bases of the junction unmatched. Looked up from germline, CDR1 is GTSNPN and CDR2 is SVGIG (reference sequence). The CDR3 DNA sequence: TGTGCCTGGAGCGCAGGGGGCGGGGAGACCCAGTACTTC. Translated, it gives CAWSAGGGETQYF.

The J gene is TRBJ2-7, the V gene TRBV5-1; D is perhaps TRBD2 (6 bases). V shed 5 bases and J shed 6 bases, with 21 bases lying between them. The CDR3 is 15 residues long. Germline V lookup: CDR1 SGHRS, CDR2 YFSETQ. This CDR3 reads CASRDGGWGDSEQYF. CDR3 bases: TGCGCCAGCAGAGATGGGGGGTGGGGGGATTCCGAGCAGTACTTC.

The chain links TRBV19 to TRBJ1-1; a possible D gene is TRBD1 (5 bases). This CDR3 comprises 13 residues. Germline loops: CDR1 LNHDA, CDR2 SQIVND (reference sequence). Trimming shortened V by 4 bases and J by 11 bases, and 17 bases separated the two germline ends. CDR3 bases: TGTGCCAGTAGTAGGGGCCGGGGCACTGGTGCTTTCTTT. Encoded protein: CASSRGRGTGAFF. Combining the CDR3 with reference TRBV19 and TRBJ1-1 gives the whole variable domain DGGITQSPKYLFRKEGQNVTLSCEQNLNHDAMYWYRQDPGQGLRLIYYSQIVNDFQKGDIAEGYSVSREKKESFPLTVTSAQKNPTAFYLCASSRGRGTGAFFGQGTRLTVV.

The rearrangement links TRBV18 to TRBJ1-3; 10 bases are a match to TRBD1. Trimming took 4 bases from V and 2 from J; bases not matched to a gene: 5. Germline-derived CDR1 and CDR2 are KGHSH and LQKENI. The CDR3 extends over 16 amino acids. CDR3 DNA: TGTGCCAGCTCACGACAGGGGGCGATCGCTGGAAACACCATATATTTT. It translates to CASSRQGAIAGNTIYF.